This T cell receptor beta chain came from a study of blood T cell repertoires in COVID-19. Study at large: The samples span acute and convalescent COVID-19 from the United States, Italy and Spain.

Authors' methods: Reference gene primer amplification in the assay estimated nucleated cell counts. Produced via immunoSEQ multiplex PCR; TCRdb's table is partial and in-frame only. Clone size and the V and J calls come from that table; the DNA yielded D and trimming. The sample contains tens of thousands of clones, roughly 81% of which appear only once. The TCR sequence derives from a human donor in a cohort sampled during active COVID-19. Sequences were obtained from peripheral blood.

DNA for the CDR3: TGCGCCAGCAGCCCCGGGGACAGGAATGAAAAACTGTTTTTT. It yields the protein CASSPGDRNEKLFF. V gene TRBV5-1 combines with J gene TRBJ1-4, with 8 bases fitting TRBD1. V was clipped by 4 bases and J by 5 bases; unmatched bases: 4. CDR1 and CDR2 from the germline V gene are SGHRS and YFSETQ. The CDR3 length is 14 residues.